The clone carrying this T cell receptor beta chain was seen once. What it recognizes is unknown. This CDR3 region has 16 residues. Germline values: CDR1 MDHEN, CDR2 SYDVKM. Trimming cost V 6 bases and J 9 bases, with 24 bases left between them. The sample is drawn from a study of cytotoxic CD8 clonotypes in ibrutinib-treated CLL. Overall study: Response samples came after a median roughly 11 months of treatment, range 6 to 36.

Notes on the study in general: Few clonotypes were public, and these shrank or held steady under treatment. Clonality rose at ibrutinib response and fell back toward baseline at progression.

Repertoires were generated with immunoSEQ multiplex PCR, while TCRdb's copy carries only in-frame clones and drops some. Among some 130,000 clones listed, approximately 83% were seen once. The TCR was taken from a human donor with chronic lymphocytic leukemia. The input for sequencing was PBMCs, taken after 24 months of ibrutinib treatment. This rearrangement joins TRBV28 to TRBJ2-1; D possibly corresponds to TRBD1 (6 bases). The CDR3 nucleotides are TGTGCCAGCAGCCGAGCGTACAGGGAGATCGGGGTTGAGCAGTTCTTC. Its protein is CASSRAYREIGVEQFF.